This TCR beta chain was recovered during a study of radiotherapy plus CTLA-4 blockade in lung cancer. Looking at the study overall: Patients showed objective responses in 15% to 20% of cases and disease control in around 30%. General study results and limits: After treatment with radiotherapy plus ipilimumab, TCR clones that came from the tumor expanded in blood.

The data were produced by immunoSEQ multiplex PCR, yet TCRdb's version contains in-frame clones alone and is incomplete. This sample has more than 65,000 clones, with around 83% found just once. CTLA-4 blockade with ipilimumab, together with focal radiation, was given to patients with chemo-refractory metastatic non-small-cell lung cancer. To note about this clone: Its antigen is as yet unknown.

The source material was peripheral blood, sampled from a patient treated with radiotherapy plus ipilimumab. The source is a human donor with non-small cell lung cancer who had stable disease on radiotherapy plus ipilimumab.

DNA for the CDR3: TGTGCCAGCAGTGAAGGCTTAAATCTAGCCAAAAACATTCAGTACTTC. Translating gives CASSEGLNLAKNIQYF. The J gene is TRBJ2-4, the V gene TRBV6-1; D gene unclear. Germline loops: CDR1 MNHNS, CDR2 SASEGT. Between the trimmed V and J ends, which lost 1 base and 0 bases, there was a span of 10 bases. This CDR3 is 16 amino acids long.